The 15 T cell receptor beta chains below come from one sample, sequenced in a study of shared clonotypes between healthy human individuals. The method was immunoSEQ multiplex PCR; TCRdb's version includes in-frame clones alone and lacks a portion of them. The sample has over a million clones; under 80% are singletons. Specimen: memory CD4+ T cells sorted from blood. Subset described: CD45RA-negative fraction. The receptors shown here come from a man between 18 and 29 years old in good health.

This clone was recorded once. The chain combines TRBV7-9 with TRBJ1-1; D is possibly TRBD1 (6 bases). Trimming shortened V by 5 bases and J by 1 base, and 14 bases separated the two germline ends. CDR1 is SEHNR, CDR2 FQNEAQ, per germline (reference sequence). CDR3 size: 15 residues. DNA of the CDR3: TGTGCCAGCAGCCTGGACAGCCCTAAGAACACTGAAGCTTTCTTT. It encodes CASSLDSPKNTEAFF.

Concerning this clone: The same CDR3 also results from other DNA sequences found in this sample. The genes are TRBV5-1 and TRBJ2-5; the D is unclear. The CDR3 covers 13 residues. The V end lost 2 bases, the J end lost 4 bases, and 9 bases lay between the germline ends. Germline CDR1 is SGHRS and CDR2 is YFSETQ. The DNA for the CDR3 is TGCGCCAGCAGCTTACAAGGTCGAGAGACCCAGTACTTC. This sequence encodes CASSLQGRETQYF.

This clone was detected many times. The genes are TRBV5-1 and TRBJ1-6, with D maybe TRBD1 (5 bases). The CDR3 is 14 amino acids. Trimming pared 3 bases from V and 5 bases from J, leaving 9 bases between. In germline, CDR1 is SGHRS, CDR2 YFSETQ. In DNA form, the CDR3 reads TGCGCCAGCAGCTCGACAGCGAATAATTCACCCCTCCACTTT. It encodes CASSSTANNSPLHF.

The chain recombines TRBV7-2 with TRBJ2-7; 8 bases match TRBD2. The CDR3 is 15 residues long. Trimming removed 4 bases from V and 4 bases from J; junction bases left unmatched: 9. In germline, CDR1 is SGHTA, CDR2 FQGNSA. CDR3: CASSSGRGRLYEQYF. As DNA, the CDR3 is TGTGCCAGCAGCTCTGGGCGCGGGAGGCTATACGAGCAGTACTTC.

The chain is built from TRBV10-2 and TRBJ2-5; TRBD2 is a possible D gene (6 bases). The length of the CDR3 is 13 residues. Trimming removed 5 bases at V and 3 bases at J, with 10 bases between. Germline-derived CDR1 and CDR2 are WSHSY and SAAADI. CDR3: CASSSGRKETQYF. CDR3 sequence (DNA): TGCGCCAGCAGTTCCGGGAGAAAAGAGACCCAGTACTTC.

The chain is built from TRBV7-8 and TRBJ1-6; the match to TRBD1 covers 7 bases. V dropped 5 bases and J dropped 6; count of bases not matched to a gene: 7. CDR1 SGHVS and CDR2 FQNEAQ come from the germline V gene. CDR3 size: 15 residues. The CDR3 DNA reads TGTGCCAGCAGCCCTGACTCAGGGGGTAATTCACCCCTCCACTTT. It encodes CASSPDSGGNSPLHF.

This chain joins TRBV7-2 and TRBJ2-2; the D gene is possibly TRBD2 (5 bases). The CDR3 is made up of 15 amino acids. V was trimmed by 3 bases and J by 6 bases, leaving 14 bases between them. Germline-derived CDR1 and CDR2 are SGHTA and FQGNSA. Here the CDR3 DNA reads TGTGCCAGCAGCTTGTCTTCTTCCGGGGCCGGGGAGCTGTTTTTT. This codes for CASSLSSSGAGELFF.

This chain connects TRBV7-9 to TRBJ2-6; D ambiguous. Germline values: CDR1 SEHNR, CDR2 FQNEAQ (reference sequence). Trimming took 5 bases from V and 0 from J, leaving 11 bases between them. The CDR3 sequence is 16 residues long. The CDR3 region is CASSAQVLSGANVLTF. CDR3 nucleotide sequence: TGTGCCAGCAGCGCTCAAGTTCTCTCTGGGGCCAACGTCCTGACTTTC.

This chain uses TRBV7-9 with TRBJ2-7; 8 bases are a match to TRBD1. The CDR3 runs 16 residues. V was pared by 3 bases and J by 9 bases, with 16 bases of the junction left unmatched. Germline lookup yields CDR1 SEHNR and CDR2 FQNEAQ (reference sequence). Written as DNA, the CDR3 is TGTGCCAGCAGCTTGGCGGGACAGGACCTAGCTAAGGGGCAGTACTTC. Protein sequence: CASSLAGQDLAKGQYF. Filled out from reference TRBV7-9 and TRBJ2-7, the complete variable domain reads DTGVSQNPRHKITKRGQNVTFRCDPISEHNRLYWYRQTLGQGPEFLTYFQNEAQLEKSRLLSDRFSAERPKGSFSTLEIQRTEQGDSAMYLCASSLAGQDLAKGQYFGPGTRLTVT.

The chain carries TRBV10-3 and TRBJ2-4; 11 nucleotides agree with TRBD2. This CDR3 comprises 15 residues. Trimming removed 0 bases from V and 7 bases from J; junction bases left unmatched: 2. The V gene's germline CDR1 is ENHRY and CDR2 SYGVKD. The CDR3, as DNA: TGTGCCATCAGTGAGTCTCCTAGCGGGAGGAACATTCAGTACTTC. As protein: CAISESPSGRNIQYF.

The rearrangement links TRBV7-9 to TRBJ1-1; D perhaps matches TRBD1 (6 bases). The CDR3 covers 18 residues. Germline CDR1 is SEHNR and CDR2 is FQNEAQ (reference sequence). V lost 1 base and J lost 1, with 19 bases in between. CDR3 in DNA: TGTGCCAGCAGCTTAGGGGGGCCGTTAGGGACGGAGAACACTGAAGCTTTCTTT. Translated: CASSLGGPLGTENTEAFF.

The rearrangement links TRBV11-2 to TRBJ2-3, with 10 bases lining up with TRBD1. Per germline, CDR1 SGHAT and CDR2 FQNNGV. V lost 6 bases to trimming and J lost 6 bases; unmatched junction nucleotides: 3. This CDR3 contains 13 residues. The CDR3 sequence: CASSSDRGDTQYF. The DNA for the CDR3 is TGTGCCAGCAGTTCGGACAGGGGGGATACGCAGTATTTT.

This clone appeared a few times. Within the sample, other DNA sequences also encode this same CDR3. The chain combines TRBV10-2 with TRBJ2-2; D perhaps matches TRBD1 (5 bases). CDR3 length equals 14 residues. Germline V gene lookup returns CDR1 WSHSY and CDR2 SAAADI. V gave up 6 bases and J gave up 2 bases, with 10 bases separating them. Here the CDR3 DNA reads TGCGCCAGCAGCTTGGACACCAACACCGGGGAGCTGTTTTTT. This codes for CASSLDTNTGELFF.

The CDR3: CASSLTATASNEQFF. The CDR3 DNA follows: TGCGCCAGCAGCTTGACAGCCACCGCCTCAAATGAGCAGTTCTTC. This chain connects TRBV5-1 to TRBJ2-1; unclear D gene. The CDR3 is made up of 15 amino acids. V lost 1 base to trimming and J lost 7 bases, with 15 bases between them. Germline loops: CDR1 SGHRS, CDR2 YFSETQ. The whole variable domain, filled in from reference TRBV5-1 and TRBJ2-1, reads KAGVTQTPRYLIKTRGQQVTLSCSPISGHRSVSWYQQTPGQGLQFLFEYFSETQRNKGNFPGRFSGRQFSNSRSEMNVSTLELGDSALYLCASSLTATASNEQFFGPGTRLTVL.

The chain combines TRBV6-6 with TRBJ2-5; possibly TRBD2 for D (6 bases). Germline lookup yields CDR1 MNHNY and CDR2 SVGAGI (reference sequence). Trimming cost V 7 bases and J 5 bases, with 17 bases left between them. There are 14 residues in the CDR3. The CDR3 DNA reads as TGTGCCAGCATGATCGGCGGGGTAGGGGAGACCCAGTACTTC. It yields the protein CASMIGGVGETQYF.